This T cell receptor beta chain originates from a study of blood T cell repertoires in COVID-19. As for the study in general: PBMCs, B-cell-depleted T cells, or T cells were the source of the cDNA or gDNA that made up the material.

Germline V gives CDR1 SGHVS, CDR2 FQNEAQ. The CDR3 totals 15 residues. J was trimmed by 2 bases and V by 4 bases; bases with no gene match: 4. Sequencing used immunoSEQ multiplex PCR; TCRdb keeps in-frame clones, though not all of them. The table lists around 200,000 clones, around nine tenths of them singletons. Within 2 weeks of study entry, exposed participants had contacted a PCR-confirmed or clinician-diagnosed COVID-19 case. The V call is TRBV7-8, the J call TRBJ1-3; TRBD1 agrees at 8 bases. This clonotype was obtained from a woman in her twenties or thirties who had been exposed to COVID-19. Sequencing was carried out using PBMCs or T cells enriched from blood (not recorded which). The CDR3 region is CASSSPRGPGNTIYF. The CDR3 DNA sequence: TGTGCCAGCAGCTCCCCCAGGGGGCCTGGAAACACCATATATTTT.